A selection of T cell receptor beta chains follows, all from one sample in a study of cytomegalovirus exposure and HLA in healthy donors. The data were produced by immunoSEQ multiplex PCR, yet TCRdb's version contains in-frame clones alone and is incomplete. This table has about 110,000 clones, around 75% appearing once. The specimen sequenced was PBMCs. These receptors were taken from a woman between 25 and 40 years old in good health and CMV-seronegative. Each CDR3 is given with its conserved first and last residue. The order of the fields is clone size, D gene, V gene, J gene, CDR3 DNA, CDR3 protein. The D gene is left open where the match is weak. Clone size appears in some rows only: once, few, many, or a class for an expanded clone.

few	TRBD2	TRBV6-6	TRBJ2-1	TGTGCCAGCAGTGTAGGGCAGGGAGGGTTGAATGAGCAGTTCTTC	CASSVGQGGLNEQFF
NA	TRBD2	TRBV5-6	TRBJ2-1	TGTGCCAGCAGCTTTAAAGCGGGGGGGCCGAATGAGCAGTTCTTC	CASSFKAGGPNEQFF
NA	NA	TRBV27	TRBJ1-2	TGTGCCAGCAGTCCCCTGGGTGGCGTGGAGTTTAGGGGCTACACCTTC	CASSPLGGVEFRGYTF
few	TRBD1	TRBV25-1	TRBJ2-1	TGTGCCAGCAGGGAGACAGGGGGGCTCTACAATGAGCAGTTCTTC	CASRETGGLYNEQFF
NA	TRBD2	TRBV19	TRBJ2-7	TGTGCCAGTAACGCAAGGACTAGCGGGAACTACGAGCAGTACTTC	CASNARTSGNYEQYF
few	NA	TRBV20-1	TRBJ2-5	TGCAGTGCGCACAGTCAAGAGACCCAGTACTTC	CSAHSQETQYF
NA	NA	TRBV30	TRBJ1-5	TGTGCCTGGACTCACGGTACAGATCAGCCCCAGCATTTT	CAWTHGTDQPQHF
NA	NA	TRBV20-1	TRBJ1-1	TGCAGTGCTAGAGGGACGGGAAAAGCTTTCTTT	CSARGTGKAFF
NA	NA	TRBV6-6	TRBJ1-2	TGTGCCAGCAGTTACCCCCTCTTAGAGGGCTACACCTTC	CASSYPLLEGYTF
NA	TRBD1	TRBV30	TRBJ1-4	TGTGCCTGGAGTGCGGGACAGGGGGCTCTAAAACTGTTTTTT	CAWSAGQGALKLFF
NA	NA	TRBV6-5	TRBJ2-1	TGTGCCAGCAGTTACCTTCCCCCCGGGGGCAATGAGCAGTTCTTC	CASSYLPPGGNEQFF
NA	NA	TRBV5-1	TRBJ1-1	TGCGCCAGCAGCTGGATGACAGGAGGAGAGGGAGATGCTTTCTTT	CASSWMTGGEGDAFF
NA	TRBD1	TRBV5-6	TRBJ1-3	TGTGCCAGCAGCTTGGGACAGGGACGGCCTGGAAACACCATATATTTT	CASSLGQGRPGNTIYF
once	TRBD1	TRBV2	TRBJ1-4	TGTGCCAGCAGTGCGGACAGGGAAAAACTGTTTTTT	CASSADREKLFF
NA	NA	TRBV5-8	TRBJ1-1	TGTGCCAGCAGCTTAATTAGAGGGACTGAAGCTTTCTTT	CASSLIRGTEAFF
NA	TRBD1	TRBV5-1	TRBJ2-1	TGCGCCAGCAGCCGTGGGACAGCAGCGGCCTACAATGAGCAGTTCTTC	CASSRGTAAAYNEQFF
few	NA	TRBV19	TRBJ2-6	TGTGCCAGTAGTATCGTCAGGGGATCTGGGGCCAACGTCCTGACTTTC	CASSIVRGSGANVLTF
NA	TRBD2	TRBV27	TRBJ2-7	TGTGCCAGCAGCACTCTCCGGGGGGGGGAAGAGCAGTACTTC	CASSTLRGGEEQYF
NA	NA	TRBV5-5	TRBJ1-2	TGTGCCAGCAGCTGGGGCATTGGGGGGTCCGATGGCTACACCTTC	CASSWGIGGSDGYTF
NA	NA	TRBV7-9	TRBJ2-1	TGTGCCAGCAGCCCGTCAGGGATGCCCTACAATGAGCAGTTCTTC	CASSPSGMPYNEQFF
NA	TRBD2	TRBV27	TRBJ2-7	TGTGCCAGCGCCCGGAGCGGGAGGAATTCCTACGAGCAGTACTTC	CASARSGRNSYEQYF
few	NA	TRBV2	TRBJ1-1	TGTGCCAGCAGTGGAGATCAGGGGATCATGTACACTGAAGCTTTCTTT	CASSGDQGIMYTEAFF
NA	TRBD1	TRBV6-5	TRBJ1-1	TGTGCCAGCAGTCCGCAGGGGGCTGGCACTGAAGCTTTCTTT	CASSPQGAGTEAFF
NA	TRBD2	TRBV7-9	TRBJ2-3	TGTGCCAGCAGCTTAGTTTGGACTAGCCCGTTAGATACGCAGTATTTT	CASSLVWTSPLDTQYF
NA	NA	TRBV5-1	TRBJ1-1	TGCGCCAGCAGCCTCCAGGTTCTCACTGAAGCTTTCTTT	CASSLQVLTEAFF
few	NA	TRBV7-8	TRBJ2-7	TGTGCCAGCAGCTTAGCGGCAGGGGCTCCCTACGAGCAGTACTTC	CASSLAAGAPYEQYF
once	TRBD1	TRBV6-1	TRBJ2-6	TGTGCCAGCGAGACAGGGAGTGCTGGGGCCAACGTCCTGACTTTC	CASETGSAGANVLTF